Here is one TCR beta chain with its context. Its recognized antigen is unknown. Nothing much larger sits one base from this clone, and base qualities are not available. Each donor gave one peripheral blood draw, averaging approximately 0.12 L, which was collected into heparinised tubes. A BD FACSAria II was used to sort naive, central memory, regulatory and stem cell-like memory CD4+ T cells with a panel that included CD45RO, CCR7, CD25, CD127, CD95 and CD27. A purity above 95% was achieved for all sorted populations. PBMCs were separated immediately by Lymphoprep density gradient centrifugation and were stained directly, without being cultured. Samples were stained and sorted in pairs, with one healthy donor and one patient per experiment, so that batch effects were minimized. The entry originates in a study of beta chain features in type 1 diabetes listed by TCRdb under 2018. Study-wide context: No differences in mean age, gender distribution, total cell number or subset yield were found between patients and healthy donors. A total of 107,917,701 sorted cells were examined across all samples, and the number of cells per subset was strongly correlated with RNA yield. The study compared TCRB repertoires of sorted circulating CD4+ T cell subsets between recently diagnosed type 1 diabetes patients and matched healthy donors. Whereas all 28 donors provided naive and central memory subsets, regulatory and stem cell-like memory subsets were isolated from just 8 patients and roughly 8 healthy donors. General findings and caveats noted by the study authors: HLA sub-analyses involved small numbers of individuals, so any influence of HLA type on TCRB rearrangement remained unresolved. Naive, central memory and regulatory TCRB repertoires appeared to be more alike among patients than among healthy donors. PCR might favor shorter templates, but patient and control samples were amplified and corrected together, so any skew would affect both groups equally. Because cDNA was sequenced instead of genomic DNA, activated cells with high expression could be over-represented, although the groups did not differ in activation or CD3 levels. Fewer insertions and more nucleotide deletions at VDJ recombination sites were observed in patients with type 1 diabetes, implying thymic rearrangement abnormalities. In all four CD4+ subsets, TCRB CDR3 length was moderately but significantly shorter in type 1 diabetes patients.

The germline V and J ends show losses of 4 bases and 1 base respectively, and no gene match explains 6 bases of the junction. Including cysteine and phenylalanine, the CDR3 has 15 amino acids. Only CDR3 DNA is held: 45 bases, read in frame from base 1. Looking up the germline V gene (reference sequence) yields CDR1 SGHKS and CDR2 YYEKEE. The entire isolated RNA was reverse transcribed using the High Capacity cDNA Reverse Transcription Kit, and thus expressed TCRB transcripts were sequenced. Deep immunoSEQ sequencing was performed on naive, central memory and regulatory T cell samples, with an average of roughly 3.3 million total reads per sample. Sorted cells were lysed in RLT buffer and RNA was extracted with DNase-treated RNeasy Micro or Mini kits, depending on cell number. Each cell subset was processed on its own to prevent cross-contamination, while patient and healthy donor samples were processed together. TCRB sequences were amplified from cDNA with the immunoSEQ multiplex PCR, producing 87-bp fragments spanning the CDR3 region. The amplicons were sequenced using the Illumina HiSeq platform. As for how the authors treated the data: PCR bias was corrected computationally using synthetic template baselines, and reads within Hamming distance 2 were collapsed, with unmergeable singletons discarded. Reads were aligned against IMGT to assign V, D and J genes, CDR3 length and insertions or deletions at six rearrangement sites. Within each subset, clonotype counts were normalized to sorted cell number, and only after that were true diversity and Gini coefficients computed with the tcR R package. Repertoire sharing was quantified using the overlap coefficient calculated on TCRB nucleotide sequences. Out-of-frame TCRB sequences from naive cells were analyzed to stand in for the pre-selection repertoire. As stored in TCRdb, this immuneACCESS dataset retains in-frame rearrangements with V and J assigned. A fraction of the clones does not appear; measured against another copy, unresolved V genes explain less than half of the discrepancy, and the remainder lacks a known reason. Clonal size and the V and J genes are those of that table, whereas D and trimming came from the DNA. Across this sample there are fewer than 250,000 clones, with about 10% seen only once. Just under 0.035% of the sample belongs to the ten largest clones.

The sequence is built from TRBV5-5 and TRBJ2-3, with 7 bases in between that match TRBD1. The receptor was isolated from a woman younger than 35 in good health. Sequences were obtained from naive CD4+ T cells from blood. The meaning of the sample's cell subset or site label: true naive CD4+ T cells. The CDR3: CASSSRGTGTDTQYF. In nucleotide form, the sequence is TGTGCCAGCAGCAGCCGTGGGACAGGCACAGATACGCAGTATTTT.